One sample yielded the 31 T cell receptor beta chains listed below, sequenced in a study of CD8 T cells in ankylosing spondylitis. Study-wide results and caveats: Several highly homologous variants made up a TCR beta motif, and this motif appeared characteristic of ankylosing spondylitis blood.

TCRdb re-called the 5' RACE reads with MiXCR, one entry per CDR3 protein. This sample has more than 650,000 distinct CDR3 sequences, with about 12% found just once. These TCRs' antigens remain unknown. The sample was blood, either unsorted or a sorted T cell fraction (not recorded which). The source is a male donor with ankylosing spondylitis.

This clonotype was found a few times. The CDR3 bases are TGTGCCAGCAGGGGAGCGGGGCCCCCTGGTTATGGCTACACCTTC. It translates to CASRGAGPPGYGYTF. The chain couples TRBV6-2 or TRBV6-3 to TRBJ1-2, with D tentatively TRBD1 (5 bases). V was shortened by 6 bases and J by 5 bases, with 19 bases between the two germline ends. Germline-derived CDR1 and CDR2 are MNHEY and SVGEGT. The CDR3 contains 15 residues.

This sequence joins TRBV3-1 and TRBJ2-6; D unresolved. The CDR3 extends over 14 amino acids. Germline CDR1 is LGHDT and CDR2 is YNNKEL (reference sequence). Trimming took 2 bases from V and 4 from J, leaving 6 bases between them. CDR3 nucleotide sequence: TGTGCCAGCAGCCAACGGTACGGGGCCAACGTCCTGACTTTC. Translation gives CASSQRYGANVLTF.

CDR3 DNA sequence: TGTGCCAGCAGCTTAACGAGAACGAACACCGGGGAGCTGTTTTTT. Translating gives CASSLTRTNTGELFF. V is TRBV7-3 and J is TRBJ2-2; D unresolved. Trimming stripped 0 bases from V and 0 bases from J, with 5 bases between. There are 15 residues in the CDR3. The germline V gene has CDR1 SGHTA and CDR2 FQGTGA.

This sequence joins TRBV5-1 and TRBJ2-1; D ambiguous. This CDR3 comprises 12 residues. The V end lost 4 bases, the J end lost 10 bases, and 12 bases lay between the germline ends. The germline V gene has CDR1 SGHRS and CDR2 YFSETQ. The CDR3 region has the DNA TGCGCCAGCAGCCCCAGAACTCCCGAGCAGTTCTTC. This codes for CASSPRTPEQFF.

This clonotype was counted many times. The gene calls are TRBV6-5 and TRBJ2-2; D may correspond to TRBD1 or TRBD2 (7 bases each). Germline V lookup: CDR1 MNHEY, CDR2 SVGAGI. Between the trimmed V and J ends, which lost 2 bases and 13 bases, there was a span of 20 bases. This CDR3 comprises 15 residues. Here the CDR3 DNA reads TGTGCCAGCAGTTACCCGGGACAGCGGGGTTTGGGGCTGTTTTTT. It specifies CASSYPGQRGLGLFF.

The V gene is TRBV18, the J gene TRBJ2-2; 8 bases are shared with TRBD1. The CDR3 is 15 residues long. Germline V CDR1 and CDR2: KGHSH, LQKENI. V was pared by 4 bases and J by 5 bases, with 6 bases of the junction left unmatched. CDR3 region: CASSLDRARTGELFF. Written as DNA, the CDR3 is TGTGCCAGCTCACTGGACAGGGCAAGGACCGGGGAGCTGTTTTTT. Variable domain in full (rest from reference TRBV18 and TRBJ2-2): NAGVMQNPRHLVRRRGQEARLRCSPMKGHSHVYWYRQLPEEGLKFMVYLQKENIIDESGMPKERFSAEFPKEGPSILRIQQVVRGDSAAYFCASSLDRARTGELFFGEGSRLTVL.

In its sample, this clonotype was seen once. J is TRBJ1-2 and V is TRBV4-3, with a weak D call TRBD1 (6 bases). Germline V gene data show CDR1 as LGHNA and CDR2 as YSLEER. Trimming pared 0 bases from V and 3 bases from J, leaving 14 bases between. This CDR3 contains 16 residues. The CDR3 sequence: CASSQDVVWTDYGYTF. The DNA of the CDR3 is TGCGCCAGCAGCCAAGATGTCGTTTGGACAGACTATGGCTACACCTTC.

Comments on this clonotype: Mismatch with germline at one junction end may stem from a read error. J is TRBJ2-5 and V is TRBV7-7, with D possibly being TRBD1 (6 bases). This CDR3 contains 15 residues. From germline, CDR1 is SSHAT and CDR2 FNYEAQ (reference sequence). In DNA form, the CDR3 reads TGTGCTAGCAGCTTAGAGGCCCTACAGGGTGAGACCCAGTACTTC. It is translated as CASSLEALQGETQYF. Filled out from reference TRBV7-7 and TRBJ2-5, the complete variable domain reads GAGVSQSPRYKVTKRGQDVTLRCDPISSHATLYWYQQALGQGPEFLTYFNYEAQPDKSGLPSDRFSAERPEGSISTLTIQRTEQRDSAMYRCASSLEALQGETQYFGPGTRLLVL.

This clonotype occurred a few times. This chain links TRBV20-1 with TRBJ1-1, with a possible D match to TRBD1 (5 bases). The CDR3 consists of 13 residues. Germline lookup yields CDR1 DFQATT and CDR2 SNEGSKA (reference sequence). V was cut by 3 bases and J by 1 base, with 9 bases left in between. CDR3 region: CSASNRPNTEAFF. The CDR3, as DNA: TGCAGTGCTAGTAACAGGCCGAACACTGAAGCTTTCTTT.

This clonotype was counted only a few times. This rearrangement joins TRBV4-3 to TRBJ2-7; unclear D gene. Trimming removed 0 bases from V and 6 bases from J, with 9 bases in between. This CDR3 has 13 residues. Germline-derived CDR1 and CDR2 are LGHNA and YSLEER. The CDR3 coding sequence is TGCGCCAGCAGCCAAGAATCCGGCTCCGAGCAGTACTTC. As protein: CASSQESGSEQYF.

This clonotype was counted between two and nine times. The rearrangement joins TRBV5-1 to TRBJ2-5; possibly TRBD1 or TRBD2 for D (5 bases each). Trimming cost V 2 bases and J 5 bases, with 10 bases left between them. Germline values: CDR1 SGHRS, CDR2 YFSETQ. CDR3 length: 13 residues. This chain's CDR3 is CASSFGGSETQYF. DNA for the CDR3: TGCGCCAGCAGCTTTGGGGGTTCCGAGACCCAGTACTTC.

The V and J genes are TRBV6-2 or TRBV6-3 and TRBJ2-5, with a tentative D call TRBD2 (6 bases). CDR3 length: 14 amino acids. Germline V CDR1 and CDR2: MNHEY, SVGEGT. The V and J ends lost 6 bases and 3 bases respectively, with 14 bases between them. The CDR3 DNA reads TGTGCCAGCAGCCGGAAGGGACTTGAAGAGACCCAGTACTTC. Translating gives CASSRKGLEETQYF.

This clonotype turned up a few times. V and J are TRBV7-9 and TRBJ2-1; D is uncertain. The CDR3 has 15 residues. V gave up 2 bases and J gave up 5 bases, with 13 bases separating them. Germline V gene lookup returns CDR1 SEHNR and CDR2 FQNEAQ (reference sequence). The CDR3 DNA sequence: TGTGCCAGCAGCTTACCCCCGGTTGAGCACAATGAGCAGTTCTTC. The encoded protein is CASSLPPVEHNEQFF.

This clonotype was counted between two and nine times. V and J are TRBV28 and TRBJ2-1, with 9 bases aligning to TRBD2. J was trimmed by 8 bases and V by 8 bases; bases with no gene match: 10. The CDR3 is made up of 14 amino acids. Germline loops: CDR1 MDHEN, CDR2 SYDVKM. The CDR3 here is CASFGSGRSDEQFF. In DNA, the CDR3 is TGTGCCAGCTTCGGTAGCGGGAGATCGGATGAGCAGTTCTTC.

The chain uses TRBV5-1 and TRBJ2-3; D unresolved. The CDR3 is made up of 12 amino acids. Germline-derived CDR1 and CDR2 are SGHRS and YFSETQ. Trimming removed 5 bases from V and 4 bases from J, with 8 bases in between. This CDR3 is CASRAVADTQYF. The CDR3 DNA reads TGCGCCAGCAGGGCAGTAGCAGATACGCAGTATTTT.

This clonotype has just a few counts. The chain uses TRBV20-1 and TRBJ1-1; no reliable D call. CDR1 is DFQATT and CDR2 is SNEGSKA in the germline V gene (reference sequence). Trimming stripped 3 bases from V and 11 bases from J, with 4 bases between. The CDR3 is 8 amino acids. This CDR3 is CSARPAFF. CDR3 nucleotide sequence: TGCAGTGCTAGGCCGGCTTTCTTT.

This clonotype was detected a few times. This chain joins TRBV18 and TRBJ1-4, with a tentative D call TRBD1 (5 bases). V was clipped by 3 bases and J by 8 bases, with 13 bases between them. In germline, CDR1 is KGHSH, CDR2 LQKENI. The CDR3 is 14 residues long. The CDR3 coding sequence is TGTGCCAGCTCACCCGAGGGCGAGGGGGAAAAACTGTTTTTT. Translated: CASSPEGEGEKLFF. Supplemented by reference TRBV18 and TRBJ1-4, the full variable domain reads NAGVMQNPRHLVRRRGQEARLRCSPMKGHSHVYWYRQLPEEGLKFMVYLQKENIIDESGMPKERFSAEFPKEGPSILRIQQVVRGDSAAYFCASSPEGEGEKLFFGSGTQLSVL.

V usage is TRBV11-3 and J usage is TRBJ2-3, with 10 bases that match TRBD2. Trimming at V came to 2 bases and at J to 5 bases, leaving 1 base not matched to a gene. Germline CDR1 reads SGHNT; CDR2 reads YENEEA. This CDR3 contains 14 residues. Written as DNA, the CDR3 is TGTGCCAGCAGCTTATCTAGCGGGAGAGATACGCAGTATTTT. Amino acid sequence: CASSLSSGRDTQYF.

This clonotype has at least ten counts. The rearrangement joins TRBV3-1 to TRBJ1-1; D call uncertain. Trimming cost V 4 bases and J 4 bases, with 10 bases left between them. This CDR3 has 13 amino acids. Germline CDR1 is LGHDT and CDR2 is YNNKEL (reference sequence). The chain's CDR3 is CASSLSDGTEAFF. CDR3 nucleotide sequence: TGTGCCAGCAGCCTATCGGACGGCACTGAAGCTTTCTTT.

There are a few counts of this clonotype. The chain is built from TRBV21-1 and TRBJ2-5; TRBD1 was called by the table and not checked on the DNA. TRBV21-1 is termed a pseudogene. The CDR3 extends over 19 amino acids. The CDR3: CASGQRIERGRSGFKTQYF. CDR3 nucleotide sequence: TGTGCCAGCGGTCAAAGAATAGAGCGGGGGCGCAGCGGTTTCAAGACCCAGTACTTC.

This clonotype was observed many times. V gene TRBV20-1 combines with J gene TRBJ2-7; D may be TRBD2 (6 bases). V lost 2 bases, J lost 3 bases, and 11 bases lay in between. The CDR3 is 13 residues long. Germline V gives CDR1 DFQATT, CDR2 SNEGSKA (reference sequence). CDR3: CSARKVGLYEQYF. CDR3 nucleotides: TGCAGTGCTAGAAAGGTGGGACTCTACGAGCAGTACTTC.

The genes are TRBV6-2 or TRBV6-3 and TRBJ2-1; D possibly corresponds to TRBD1 (5 bases). Germline CDR1 and CDR2: MNHEY and SVGEGT. There are 12 residues in the CDR3. V dropped 3 bases and J dropped 10 bases, with 10 bases sitting between them. The CDR3 bases are TGTGCCAGCAGTTATTTAGCAGGGGAGCAGTTCTTC. This gives the protein CASSYLAGEQFF.

This clonotype has only a few counts. The genes are TRBV27 and TRBJ1-2; a weak D match, TRBD1 (5 bases). Germline assignment: CDR1 MNHEY and CDR2 SMNVEV (reference sequence). There are 14 residues in the CDR3. Deletions cut 2 bases from V and 4 bases from J, with 11 bases between. The CDR3 protein is CASSLRGISYGYTF. CDR3 DNA: TGTGCCAGCAGTTTACGGGGGATAAGCTATGGCTACACCTTC.

This clonotype was seen only a few times. This chain joins TRBV20-1 and TRBJ1-3, with 8 bases aligning to TRBD1. CDR3 length equals 15 residues. Germline trimming cut 3 bases from V and 2 bases from J; bases unmatched to any gene: 6. The germline CDR1 and CDR2 sequences are DFQATT and SNEGSKA (reference sequence). In DNA form, the CDR3 reads TGCAGTGCTAGCTCTGGACAGGGAACTGGAAACACCATATATTTT. It encodes CSASSGQGTGNTIYF.

This clonotype was counted a few times. The V and J genes are TRBV7-2 and TRBJ1-2; D gene ambiguous. V was clipped by 5 bases and J by 7 bases, with 11 bases between them. Germline CDR1 SGHTA, CDR2 FQGNSA. CDR3 length equals 12 residues. DNA for the CDR3: TGTGCCAGCAGCCGGACGATTTCTGGCTACACCTTC. Its translation: CASSRTISGYTF.

This clonotype was observed many times. V and J are TRBV20-1 and TRBJ2-7; 9 bases align to TRBD2. After removal of 3 bases from V and 5 bases from J, the junction contained 8 bases not matched to a gene. The CDR3 contains 14 residues. CDR1 DFQATT and CDR2 SNEGSKA come from the germline V gene (reference sequence). The CDR3 sequence is CSASSGRSNNEQYF. CDR3 DNA sequence: TGCAGTGCTAGTAGCGGGAGAAGTAACAACGAGCAGTACTTC.

This clonotype has only a few counts. The chain employs TRBV20-1 and TRBJ2-7; either TRBD1 or TRBD2 may supply D (5 bases each). Germline lookup yields CDR1 DFQATT and CDR2 SNEGSKA (reference sequence). The V gene lost 4 bases and the J gene lost 2 bases, with 12 bases spanning the gap. This CDR3 region has 13 residues. The DNA of the CDR3 is TGCAGTGCTACCGGGACGAAGACCTACGAGCAGTACTTC. It specifies CSATGTKTYEQYF.

This clonotype came up a few times. The V and J genes are TRBV27 and TRBJ2-3, with 12 bases that match TRBD2. The CDR3 totals 17 residues. The V segment lost 1 base and the J segment 8 bases; nucleotides outside the gene matches: 10. CDR1 is MNHEY, CDR2 SMNVEV, per germline (reference sequence). As DNA, the CDR3 is TGTGCCAGCAGTTTATGGGCTAGCGGGAGGGCTACCGCTACGCAGTATTTT. Amino acids: CASSLWASGRATATQYF.

Many counts were recorded for this clonotype. The V call is TRBV2, the J call TRBJ2-1; TRBD2 matches at 11 bases. This CDR3 comprises 16 residues. The V gene end was trimmed by 6 bases and the J gene end by 4 bases; junction bases not matched to a gene: 8. Per germline, CDR1 SNHLY and CDR2 FYNNEI. The CDR3 bases are TGTGCCAGCAGCGATTTACTAGCGGGGGTTTACAATGAGCAGTTCTTC. Its translation: CASSDLLAGVYNEQFF.

The V and J genes are TRBV4-3 and TRBJ1-4, with D unresolved. Germline V gene sequence: CDR1 LGHNA, CDR2 YSLEER. This CDR3 spans 12 amino acids. Trimming cost V 0 bases and J 10 bases, with 6 bases left between them. The CDR3 DNA sequence: TGCGCCAGCAGCCAAGAAACGGGAAAACTGTTTTTT. Translated: CASSQETGKLFF.

The CDR3 coding sequence is TGCGCCAGCAGCTTGCAGGGGACAGGGGCCTCCTACGAGCAGTACTTC. This translates into CASSLQGTGASYEQYF. The rearrangement joins TRBV5-1 to TRBJ2-7; TRBD1 aligns across 10 bases. Germline lookup yields CDR1 SGHRS and CDR2 YFSETQ. This CDR3 contains 16 residues. Trimming removed 1 base from V and 0 bases from J; junction bases left unmatched: 4.